This T cell receptor (beta chain) was obtained from a study of blood T cells in healthy people across ages. With each sample, at least 6 micrograms of total RNA were extracted. A second roughly 7 to 12 cycle PCR used barcoded and J-beta primers. Each cDNA molecule, via a template-switch adaptor with 12 random nucleotides, was tagged. TCRdb ran MiXCR on the 5' RACE reads and lists one entry per CDR3 protein. This table has about 670,000 distinct CDR3 sequences, roughly 43% appearing once. Germline V CDR1 and CDR2: DFQATT, SNEGSKA (reference sequence). The CDR3 length is 17 residues. V lost 0 bases and J lost 6; bases outside the gene matches: 6.

The receptor was isolated from an elderly man in good health. Input material: blood. The chain couples TRBV20-1 to TRBJ2-1; 15 positions agree with TRBD2. In DNA, the CDR3 is TGCAGTGCTAGAGATACGGGACTAGCGGGAGGTCCCAATGAGCAGTTCTTC. Translation gives CSARDTGLAGGPNEQFF.